The 10 T cell receptor beta chains reported below all come from one sample, sequenced in a study of T-cell memory formation after mild COVID-19. In TCRdb, the 5' RACE reads were re-called with MiXCR into one record per CDR3 protein. The table lists fewer than 550,000 distinct CDR3 sequences, 20% of them singletons. Specimen: PBMCs or a T cell subset sorted from them (not recorded which). The receptors were gathered from an adult woman who had mild COVID-19 (a few samples of this study predate the infection). Cell type and time point are not known.

This clonotype showed up just a few times. CDR3 in amino acids: CASGRGTSTDTQYF. The CDR3 DNA reads as TGCGCCAGTGGGAGAGGGACTAGCACAGATACGCAGTATTTT. The chain recombines TRBV5-1 with TRBJ2-3; possible D gene TRBD2, 6 bases. The CDR3 covers 14 residues. Between the trimmed V and J ends, which lost 8 bases and 0 bases, there was a span of 13 bases. Germline V CDR1 and CDR2: SGHRS, YFSETQ.

V gene TRBV12-3 or TRBV12-4 combines with J gene TRBJ1-5; D unresolved. V dropped 1 base and J dropped 6 bases, with 4 bases sitting between them. This CDR3 is built from 12 residues. This CDR3 reads CASSLGLQPQHF. The CDR3 DNA sequence: TGTGCCAGCAGTTTAGGACTTCAGCCCCAGCATTTT.

The chain is built from TRBV27 and TRBJ2-1; 16 bases are shared with TRBD2. Germline trimming cut 6 bases from V and 8 bases from J; bases unmatched to any gene: 13. Germline V gene lookup returns CDR1 MNHEY and CDR2 SMNVEV (reference sequence). The CDR3 is made up of 18 amino acids. This chain's CDR3 is CASRPQGLAGGPWDEQFF. The CDR3 bases are TGTGCCAGCAGGCCACAGGGACTAGCGGGAGGGCCGTGGGATGAGCAGTTCTTC.

This clonotype came up a few times. The chain is built from TRBV15 and TRBJ1-1; 8 positions agree with TRBD1. The CDR3 contains 15 residues. Germline-derived CDR1 and CDR2 are LNHNV and YYDKDF (reference sequence). V was clipped by 0 bases and J by 10 bases; unmatched bases: 10. The CDR3 loop reads CATSRDLPTGAGAFF. Here the CDR3 DNA reads TGTGCCACCAGCAGAGATTTGCCGACAGGGGCCGGAGCTTTCTTT.

This clonotype was recorded a few times. CDR3 DNA sequence: TGTGCCAGCAGCGGGGGACTAGAGTTCTTC. Translated, it gives CASSGGLEFF. This chain links TRBV21-1 with TRBJ2-1; the tabulated D call, TRBD2, remains unverified against the DNA. TRBV21-1 is labeled a pseudogene. The CDR3 contains 10 residues.

The chain employs TRBV29-1 and TRBJ2-6, with no clear D. V lost 1 base to trimming and J lost 0 bases, with 4 bases between them. The CDR3 runs 14 residues. CDR1 SQVTM and CDR2 ANQGSEA come from the germline V gene. The CDR3 DNA follows: TGCAGCGTTGAAGTGGTCTCTGGGGCCAACGTCCTGACTTTC. Its translation is CSVEVVSGANVLTF.

Many counts were recorded for this clonotype. The chain is built from TRBV15 and TRBJ2-1, with a possible D match to TRBD2 (5 bases). Germline V gives CDR1 LNHNV, CDR2 YYDKDF (reference sequence). CDR3 length: 14 amino acids. The ends were cut back, 0 bases at V and 8 bases at J, with 11 bases in the middle. DNA for the CDR3: TGTGCCACCAGCAGAGATTGGGAGAGTGATGAGCAGTTCTTC. Translating it yields CATSRDWESDEQFF.

The chain employs TRBV7-9 and TRBJ2-7; TRBD1 matches 7 bases. This CDR3 spans 15 amino acids. J lost 2 bases, V lost 5 bases, and 9 bases had no gene match. The germline V gene has CDR1 SEHNR and CDR2 FQNEAQ (reference sequence). The CDR3 region is CASSRGGKAPYEQYF. For the CDR3, the DNA is TGTGCCAGCAGCCGAGGGGGCAAAGCACCCTACGAGCAGTACTTC. The full variable domain, in which reference TRBV7-9 and TRBJ2-7 provide the parts outside the CDR3, is DTGVSQNPRHKITKRGQNVTFRCDPISEHNRLYWYRQTLGQGPEFLTYFQNEAQLEKSRLLSDRFSAERPKGSFSTLEIQRTEQGDSAMYLCASSRGGKAPYEQYFGPGTRLTVT.

V gene TRBV20-1 combines with J gene TRBJ2-1; D gene ambiguous. Germline CDR1 reads DFQATT; CDR2 reads SNEGSKA (reference sequence). Trimming cost V 5 bases and J 1 base, with 9 bases left between them. CDR3 length equals 13 residues. As DNA, the CDR3 is TGCAGTGCTCCGAGAAGGTCCTACAATGAGCAGTTCTTC. The encoded protein is CSAPRRSYNEQFF.

This clonotype was detected many times. The V gene is TRBV28, the J gene TRBJ2-4, with D maybe TRBD1 (6 bases). Trimming removed 3 bases at V and 4 bases at J, with 13 bases between. CDR1 is MDHEN, CDR2 SYDVKM, per germline. CDR3 length: 15 amino acids. DNA of the CDR3: TGTGCCAGCAGTTTGTCAGGGGCGGGTAAAAACATTCAGTACTTC. Protein: CASSLSGAGKNIQYF.